This paragraph reports one T cell receptor beta chain. The data are from a study of control samples from healthy donors and cancer patients. Measured with immunoSEQ multiplex PCR; TCRdb has only the in-frame clones, and not every one. The sample carries approximately 97,000 clones, about 85% recorded once. The CDR3 sequence is 16 residues long. Per the germline V gene, CDR1 is KGHSH and CDR2 is LQKENI. The germline V and J ends were trimmed by 3 bases and 0 bases, with 14 bases remaining between them. The chain employs TRBV18 and TRBJ1-1; D may be TRBD1 (5 bases). Sequenced input: blood. The receptor comes from a man between 25 and 39 years old in good health. CDR3 loop: CASSPRDGFMNTEAFF. The DNA of the CDR3 is TGTGCCAGCTCACCCCGGGACGGCTTCATGAACACTGAAGCTTTCTTT.